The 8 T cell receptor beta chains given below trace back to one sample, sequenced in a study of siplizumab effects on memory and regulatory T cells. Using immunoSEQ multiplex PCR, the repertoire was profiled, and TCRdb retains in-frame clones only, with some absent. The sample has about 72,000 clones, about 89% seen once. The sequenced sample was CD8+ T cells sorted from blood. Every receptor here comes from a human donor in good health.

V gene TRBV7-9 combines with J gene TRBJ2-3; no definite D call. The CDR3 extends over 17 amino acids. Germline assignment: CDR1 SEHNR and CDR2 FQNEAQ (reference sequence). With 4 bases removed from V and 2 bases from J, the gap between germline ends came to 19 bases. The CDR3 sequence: CASSSSHETPTTDTQYF. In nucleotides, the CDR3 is TGTGCCAGCAGCTCCTCTCACGAGACACCTACCACAGATACGCAGTATTTT.

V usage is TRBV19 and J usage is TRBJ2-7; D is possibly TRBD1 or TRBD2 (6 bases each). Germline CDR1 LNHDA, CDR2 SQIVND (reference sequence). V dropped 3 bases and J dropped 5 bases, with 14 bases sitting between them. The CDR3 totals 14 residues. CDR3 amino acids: CASSISTGTDEQYF. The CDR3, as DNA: TGTGCCAGTAGTATTTCAACAGGGACTGACGAGCAGTACTTC.

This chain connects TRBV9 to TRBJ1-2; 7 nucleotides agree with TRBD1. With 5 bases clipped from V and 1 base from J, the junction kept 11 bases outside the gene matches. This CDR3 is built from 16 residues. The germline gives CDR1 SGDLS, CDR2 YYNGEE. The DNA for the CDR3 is TGTGCCAGCAGAGAAACCGGGACAGAGCTTAACTATGGCTACACCTTC. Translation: CASRETGTELNYGYTF. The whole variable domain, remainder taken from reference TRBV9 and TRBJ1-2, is DSGVTQTPKHLITATGQRVTLRCSPRSGDLSVYWYQQSLDQGLQFLIQYYNGEERAKGNILERFSAQQFPDLHSELNLSSLELGDSALYFCASRETGTELNYGYTFGSGTRLTVV.

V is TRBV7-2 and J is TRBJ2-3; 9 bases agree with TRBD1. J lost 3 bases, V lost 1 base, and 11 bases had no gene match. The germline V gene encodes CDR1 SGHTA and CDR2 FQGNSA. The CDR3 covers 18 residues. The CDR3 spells CASSLVVVGQGQTDTQYF. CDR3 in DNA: TGTGCCAGCAGCTTAGTTGTCGTGGGACAGGGCCAAACAGATACGCAGTATTTT.

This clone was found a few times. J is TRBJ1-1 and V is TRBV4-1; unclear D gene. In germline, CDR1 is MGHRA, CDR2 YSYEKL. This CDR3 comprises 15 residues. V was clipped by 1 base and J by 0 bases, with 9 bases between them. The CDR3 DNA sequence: TGCGCCAGCAGCCAAGCACAGAACATGAACACTGAAGCTTTCTTT. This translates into CASSQAQNMNTEAFF.

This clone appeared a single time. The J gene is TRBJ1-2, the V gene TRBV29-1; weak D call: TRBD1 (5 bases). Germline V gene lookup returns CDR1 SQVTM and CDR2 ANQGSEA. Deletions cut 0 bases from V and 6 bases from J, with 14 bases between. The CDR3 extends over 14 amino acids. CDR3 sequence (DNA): TGCAGCGTTGAAGACCTAATCGGGACTGATGGCTACACCTTC. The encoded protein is CSVEDLIGTDGYTF.

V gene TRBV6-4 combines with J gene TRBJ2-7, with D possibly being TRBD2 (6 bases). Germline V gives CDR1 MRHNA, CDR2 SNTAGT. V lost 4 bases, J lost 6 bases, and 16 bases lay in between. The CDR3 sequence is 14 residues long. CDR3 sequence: CASSAGLMGSEQYF. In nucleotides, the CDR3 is TGTGCCAGCAGTGCGGGACTCATGGGCTCCGAGCAGTACTTC.

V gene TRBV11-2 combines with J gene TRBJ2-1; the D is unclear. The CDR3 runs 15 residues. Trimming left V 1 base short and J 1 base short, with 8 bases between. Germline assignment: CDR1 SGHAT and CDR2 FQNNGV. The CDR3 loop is CASSLGVGSYNEQFF. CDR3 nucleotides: TGTGCCAGCAGCTTAGGGGTCGGTTCCTACAATGAGCAGTTCTTC.